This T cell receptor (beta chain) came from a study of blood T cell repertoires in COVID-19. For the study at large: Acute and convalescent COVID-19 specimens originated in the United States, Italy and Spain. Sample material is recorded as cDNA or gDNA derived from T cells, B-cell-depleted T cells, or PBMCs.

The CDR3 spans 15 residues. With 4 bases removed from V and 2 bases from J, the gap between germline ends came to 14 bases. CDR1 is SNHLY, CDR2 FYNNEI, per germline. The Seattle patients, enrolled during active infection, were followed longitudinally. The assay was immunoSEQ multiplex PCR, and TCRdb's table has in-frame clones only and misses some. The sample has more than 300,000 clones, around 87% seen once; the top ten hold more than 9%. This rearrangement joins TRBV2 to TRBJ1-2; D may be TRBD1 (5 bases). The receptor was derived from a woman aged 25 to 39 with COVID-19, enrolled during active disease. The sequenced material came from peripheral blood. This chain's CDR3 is CASSAPAGRNYGYTF. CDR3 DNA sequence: TGTGCCAGCAGTGCCCCGGCGGGGCGGAACTATGGCTACACCTTC.